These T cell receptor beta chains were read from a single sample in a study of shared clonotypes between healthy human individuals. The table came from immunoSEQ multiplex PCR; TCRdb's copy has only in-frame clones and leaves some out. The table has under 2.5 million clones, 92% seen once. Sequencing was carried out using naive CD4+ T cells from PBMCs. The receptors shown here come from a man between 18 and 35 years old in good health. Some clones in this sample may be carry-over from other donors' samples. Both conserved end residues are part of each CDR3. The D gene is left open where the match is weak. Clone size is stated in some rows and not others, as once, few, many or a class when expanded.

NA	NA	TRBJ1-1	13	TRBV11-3	TGTGCCAGCAGCCGGGGACAAGACACTGAAGCTTTCTTT	CASSRGQDTEAFF
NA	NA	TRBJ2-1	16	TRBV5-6	TGTGCCAGCAGCTTGGTTGCGGGACGGTACCACAATGAGCAGTTCTTC	CASSLVAGRYHNEQFF
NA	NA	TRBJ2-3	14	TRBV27	TGTGCCAGCAGTTTAGGAGGGTGGACAGATACGCAGTATTTT	CASSLGGWTDTQYF
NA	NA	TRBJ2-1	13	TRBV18	TGTGCCAGCTCACCTAATGCAGGGACTGAGCAGTTCTTC	CASSPNAGTEQFF
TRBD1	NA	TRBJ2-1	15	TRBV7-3	TGTGCCAGCAGCCAGGGAGGGACAGGGCGGAATGAGCAGTTCTTC	CASSQGGTGRNEQFF
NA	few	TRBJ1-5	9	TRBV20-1	TGCAGTGTTAATCAGCCCCAGCATTTT	CSVNQPQHF
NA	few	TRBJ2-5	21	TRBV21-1	TGTGCCAGCATGTCCCGGAAGTTGGGAATTGGGCCGGGGGTATCGCAAGAGACCCAGTACTTC	CASMSRKLGIGPGVSQETQYF
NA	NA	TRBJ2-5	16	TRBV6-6	TGTGCCAGCAGTTACGTAGGCGGTTGGTACCAAGAGACCCAGTACTTC	CASSYVGGWYQETQYF
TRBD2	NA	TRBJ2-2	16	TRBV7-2	TGTGCCAGCAGCTTACGGGGGGAAGTGAGGACCGGGGAGCTGTTTTTT	CASSLRGEVRTGELFF
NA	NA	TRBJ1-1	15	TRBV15	TGTGCCACCAGCAGAGAACAGGGCTCGGGCACTGAAGCTTTCTTT	CATSREQGSGTEAFF
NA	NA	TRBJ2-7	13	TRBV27	TGTGCCAGCTCCAGGCAGGGGATGGGGGAGCAGTACTTC	CASSRQGMGEQYF
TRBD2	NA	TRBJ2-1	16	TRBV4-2	TGTGCCAGCAGCCCCCAGAGGGAAAGCGGGAGTCCCCTCTGGTTCTTC	CASSPQRESGSPLWFF
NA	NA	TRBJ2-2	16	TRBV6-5	TGTGCCAGCAGTTATCAGCCCGCTAGCTCGGCCGGGGAGCTGTTTTTT	CASSYQPASSAGELFF
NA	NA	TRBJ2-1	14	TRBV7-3	TGTGCCAGCAGCTTAGGTCACCCATACAATGAGCAGTTCTTC	CASSLGHPYNEQFF
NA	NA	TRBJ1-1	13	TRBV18	TGTGCCAGCTCAACGACAGATCGCTCTGAAGCTTTCTTT	CASSTTDRSEAFF
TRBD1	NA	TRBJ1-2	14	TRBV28	TGTGCCAGCAGTTCGACAGGGGGACACTATGGCTACACCTTC	CASSSTGGHYGYTF
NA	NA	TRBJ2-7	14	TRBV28	TGTGCCAGCAGTTCCCCTGGGCAGGCATGGGAGCAGTACTTC	CASSSPGQAWEQYF
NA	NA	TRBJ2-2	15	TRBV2	TGTGCCAGCAGGAAAGAGCGCGCTCCGACCGGGGAGCTGTTTTTT	CASRKERAPTGELFF
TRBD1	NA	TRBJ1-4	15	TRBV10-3	TGTGCCATCAGTAACCCGGGACAGGGGTTTGAAAAACTGTTTTTT	CAISNPGQGFEKLFF
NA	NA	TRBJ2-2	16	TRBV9	TGTGCCAGCAGCCCCCGTCCGGTGCGGGACACCGGGGAGCTGTTTTTT	CASSPRPVRDTGELFF
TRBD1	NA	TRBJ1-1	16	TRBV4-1	TGCGCCAGCAGCCAAGGGGGGGGACAGAAGAACACTGAAGCTTTCTTT	CASSQGGGQKNTEAFF
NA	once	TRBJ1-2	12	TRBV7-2	TGTGCCAGCAGCTTATCCCAATATGGCTACACCTTC	CASSLSQYGYTF
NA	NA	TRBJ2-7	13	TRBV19	TGTGCCAGTCCAGGGGCCAGCTCCTACGAGCAGTACTTC	CASPGASSYEQYF
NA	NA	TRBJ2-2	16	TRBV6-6	TGTGCCAGCCGGCGCCCTCGTTCAGGGCACACCGGGGAGCTGTTTTTT	CASRRPRSGHTGELFF
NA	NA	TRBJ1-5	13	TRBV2	TGTGCCAGCACCGCGGGGTCGGGGCAGCCCCAGCATTTT	CASTAGSGQPQHF
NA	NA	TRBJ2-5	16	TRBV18	TGTGCCAGCTCACCACCGGTCGGCGGTTACCAAGAGACCCAGTACTTC	CASSPPVGGYQETQYF
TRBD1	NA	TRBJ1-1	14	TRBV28	TGTGCCAGCAGTCCGGGACAGAGACACACTGAAGCTTTCTTT	CASSPGQRHTEAFF
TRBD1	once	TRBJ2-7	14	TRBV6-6	TGTGCCAGCAGGGACCGGGACAGGGTCTACGAGCAGTACTTC	CASRDRDRVYEQYF
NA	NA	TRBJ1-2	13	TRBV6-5	TGTGCCAGCTGGGTGGGCCCTCACTATGGCTACACCTTC	CASWVGPHYGYTF
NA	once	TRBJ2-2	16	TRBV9	TGTGCCAGCAGCGCCCTTCGGGGCCAGAACACCGGGGAGCTGTTTTTT	CASSALRGQNTGELFF
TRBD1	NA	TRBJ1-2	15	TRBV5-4	TGTGCCACTACAAACCCGACAGGGACTAACTATGGCTACACCTTC	CATTNPTGTNYGYTF
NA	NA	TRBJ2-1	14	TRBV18	TGTGCCAGCTCCCCGGGGCCGAACATCCGTGAGCAGTTCTTC	CASSPGPNIREQFF
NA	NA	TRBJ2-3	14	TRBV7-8	TGTGCCAGCAGCTTGCAGGGAACTATAGATACGCAGTATTTT	CASSLQGTIDTQYF
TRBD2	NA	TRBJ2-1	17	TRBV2	TGTGCCAGCAGTGAAGAGGGTAGCGGGAGCTCCTACAATGAGCAGTTCTTC	CASSEEGSGSSYNEQFF
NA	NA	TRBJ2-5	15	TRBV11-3	TGTGCCAGCAGCTTTCGGGGCAGCGAGGGTGAGACCCAGTACTTC	CASSFRGSEGETQYF
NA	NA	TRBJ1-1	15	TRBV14	TGTGCCAGCAGCTCAACTCGGGTGAGAAGGGCTGAAGCTTTCTTT	CASSSTRVRRAEAFF
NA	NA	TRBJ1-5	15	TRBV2	TGTGCCAGCAGTGAGGAGGGGGGTGGCAATCAGCCCCAGCATTTT	CASSEEGGGNQPQHF
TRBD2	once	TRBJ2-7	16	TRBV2	TGTGCCAGCACCCCACCCGGCCTAGCGGGGGCCTACGAGCAGTACTTC	CASTPPGLAGAYEQYF
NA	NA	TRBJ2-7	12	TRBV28	TGTGCCAGCAGTTCCCCCTCAGGTGAGCAGTACTTC	CASSSPSGEQYF
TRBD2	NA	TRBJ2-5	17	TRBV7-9	TGTGCCAGCAGCCCCCGGGGACTAGCGGGAGGGCCAGAGACCCAGTACTTC	CASSPRGLAGGPETQYF
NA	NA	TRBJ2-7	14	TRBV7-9	TGTGCCAGCAGCCCGCTGTTTCCTGCCTACGAGCAGTACTTC	CASSPLFPAYEQYF